The TCR beta chain described here comes from a study of PD-1 blockade in classical Hodgkin lymphoma. The table came from immunoSEQ multiplex PCR; TCRdb's copy has only in-frame clones and leaves some out. The data show 95,000 to 100,000 clones, roughly 90% seen once. All patients experienced relapse after autologous stem cell transplantation, and brentuximab vedotin exposure was variable. This TCR was sampled from a human donor with classical Hodgkin lymphoma. The sequenced sample was peripheral blood mononuclear cells (PBMCs), obtained before the second cycle of nivolumab.

This CDR3 is CASSIGNRGLRTEAFF. The CDR3 region has the DNA TGTGCCAGTAGTATTGGTAACAGGGGGCTTCGGACTGAAGCTTTCTTT. The chain couples TRBV19 to TRBJ1-1; 9 bases align to TRBD1. There are 16 residues in the CDR3. Trimming at V came to 3 bases and at J to 5 bases, leaving 10 bases not matched to a gene. Germline loops: CDR1 LNHDA, CDR2 SQIVND (reference sequence).